The rows below give T cell receptor beta chains drawn from one sample of a study of blood T cell repertoires in COVID-19. Sequencing used immunoSEQ multiplex PCR; TCRdb keeps in-frame clones, though not all of them. The sample lists 250,000 to 300,000 clones, 85% to 90% occurring once. Material: peripheral blood. These TCRs come from a man younger than 30 with active or convalescent COVID-19. Each CDR3 is given with its conserved first and last residue. D genes are given only for firm matches. Not every row has a clone size; where given, it reads once, few, many or a size class.

abundance	v_gene	d_gene	j_gene	CDR3nt	CDR3aa
NA	TRBV28	NA	TRBJ2-3	TGTGCCAGCAGTTTAGGCCAATTAGATACGCAGTATTTT	CASSLGQLDTQYF
once	TRBV4-3	NA	TRBJ2-1	TGCGCCAGCAGCCAAGGTTTCTTAGGGGACAATGAGCAGTTCTTC	CASSQGFLGDNEQFF
NA	TRBV2	NA	TRBJ2-5	TGTGCCAGCTATGGTAGGAGCCGGGGGGAGACCCAGTACTTC	CASYGRSRGETQYF
once	TRBV10-2	NA	TRBJ1-1	TGCGCCAGCAGTGAGACCATTGGGGGCTCGGGAAATATTGCGTTCTTT	CASSETIGGSGNIAFF
NA	TRBV19	TRBD2	TRBJ2-1	TGTGCCAGTAGTAGGGCGGGAGGGCCCTACAATGAGCAGTTCTTC	CASSRAGGPYNEQFF
NA	TRBV2	TRBD2	TRBJ2-4	TGTGCCAGCAGATCCACCGGGACTAGCGGACTAGCCAAAAACATTCAGTACTTC	CASRSTGTSGLAKNIQYF
NA	TRBV9	NA	TRBJ1-3	TGTGCCAGCAGCGTAGGAGGACAAGGAAACACCATATATTTT	CASSVGGQGNTIYF
NA	TRBV5-6	TRBD1	TRBJ2-3	TGTGCCAGCAGCCCGGGACCCACCAGGGGGCAGGTAGATACGCAGTATTTT	CASSPGPTRGQVDTQYF
NA	TRBV11-2	TRBD1	TRBJ2-5	TGTGCCAGCAGCCCCACCGTTATAGGGGGCGGAGAGACCCAGTACTTC	CASSPTVIGGGETQYF
NA	TRBV7-3	TRBD1	TRBJ1-2	TGTGCCAGCAGCTTAACGACAGGGGGCTATGGCTACACCTTC	CASSLTTGGYGYTF
NA	TRBV25-1	NA	TRBJ2-7	TGTGCCAGCAGTCATCAACACCAACCTCGCGAGCAGTACTTC	CASSHQHQPREQYF
NA	TRBV7-9	TRBD1	TRBJ1-4	TGTGCCAGCAGCCCCTCGACAGGGTTAGGGGAAAAACTGTTTTTT	CASSPSTGLGEKLFF
NA	TRBV12-5	NA	TRBJ1-5	TGTGCTAGTGGTATCGGGACCGCGGGGGTGGGGCCCCAGCATTTT	CASGIGTAGVGPQHF
NA	TRBV5-1	NA	TRBJ2-3	TGCGCCAGCAGCTTAGCAGGCTCTAGCACAGATACGCAGTATTTT	CASSLAGSSTDTQYF
NA	TRBV7-9	NA	TRBJ1-4	TGTGCCAGCAGCTGGGGATGGGGCGAGGAAAAACTGTTTTTT	CASSWGWGEEKLFF
NA	TRBV5-6	NA	TRBJ1-6	TGTGCCAGCAGCTTAAATCCGAGCTCCTATAATTCACCCCTCCACTTT	CASSLNPSSYNSPLHF
NA	TRBV10-1	TRBD1	TRBJ2-7	TGCGCCAGCAGCCCCGGGACAGCTCCTTTCGCCGAGCAGTACTTC	CASSPGTAPFAEQYF
NA	TRBV7-9	NA	TRBJ1-4	TGTGCCAGCAGCTTAGGGGGGCTGGGTGAAAAACTGTTTTTT	CASSLGGLGEKLFF
NA	TRBV18	TRBD1	TRBJ1-2	TGTGCCAGCTCACCCGGGACAGCTTCTAACTATGGCTACACCTTC	CASSPGTASNYGYTF
NA	TRBV9	TRBD2	TRBJ2-1	TGTGCCAGCAGCAAACTAGCGGGGGGCTTCAATGAGCAGTTCTTC	CASSKLAGGFNEQFF
NA	TRBV19	NA	TRBJ2-1	TGTGCCAGTAGTATAGGACGGAGGAATGAGCAGTTCTTC	CASSIGRRNEQFF
NA	TRBV7-9	NA	TRBJ1-1	TGTGCCAGCAGCCTATCTGGTGCGAACACTGAAGCTTTCTTT	CASSLSGANTEAFF
once	TRBV5-6	NA	TRBJ2-7	TGTGCCAGCAGCTACACCTACGAGCAGTACTTC	CASSYTYEQYF
NA	TRBV4-2	NA	TRBJ1-5	TGTGCCAGCAGCCAAGACGGGTCAGGGGATCAGCCCCAGCATTTT	CASSQDGSGDQPQHF
NA	TRBV10-3	NA	TRBJ2-7	TGTGCCATCAGTTCGACAGGCAGAGAGCAGTACTTC	CAISSTGREQYF
NA	TRBV19	NA	TRBJ2-1	TGTGCCAGTAGTATGACAGCTGGGGGGTCCAATGAGCAGTTCTTC	CASSMTAGGSNEQFF
once	TRBV6-1	NA	TRBJ2-7	TGTGCCAGCAGTGACATTCACTACGAGCAGTACTTC	CASSDIHYEQYF
NA	TRBV4-2	TRBD2	TRBJ2-7	TGTGCCAGCAGCCAAGAAACGGGAGGCCACCACTACGAGCAGTACTTC	CASSQETGGHHYEQYF
NA	TRBV2	NA	TRBJ2-3	TGTGCCAGCAGGGGCGGGGTCCTGTATACGCAGTATTTT	CASRGGVLYTQYF
NA	TRBV7-6	TRBD2	TRBJ2-1	TGTGCCAGCAGCTTAGATGACGACGTGGGCGCTAGCGGGACAAACAATGAGCAGTTCTTC	CASSLDDDVGASGTNNEQFF
NA	TRBV5-4	TRBD2	TRBJ2-5	TGTGCCAGCAGCACGACCGCTAGCGGCCAAGAGACCCAGTACTTC	CASSTTASGQETQYF
NA	TRBV2	NA	TRBJ1-2	TGTGCCAGCAGCGCAAGACAGGACTCAAGCTATGGCTACACCTTC	CASSARQDSSYGYTF
NA	TRBV7-2	TRBD2	TRBJ2-7	TGTGCCAGCAGCTCGGGGCGGGGGGTCACAGACGAGCAGTACTTC	CASSSGRGVTDEQYF
NA	TRBV15	TRBD2	TRBJ2-3	TGTGCCACCAGCAGCCCGGGACTAGCGGGAGATACGCAGTATTTT	CATSSPGLAGDTQYF
NA	TRBV2	NA	TRBJ2-5	TGTGCCAGCATGTTCGGGGAGACCCAGTACTTC	CASMFGETQYF
NA	TRBV7-9	TRBD2	TRBJ2-1	TGTGCCAGCAGCTTAGCTAGCGGGCTCAGCTCCTACAATGAGCAGTTCTTC	CASSLASGLSSYNEQFF
NA	TRBV5-6	NA	TRBJ2-2	TGTGCCAGCAGCTTGGATATAACGAACACCGGGGAGCTGTTTTTT	CASSLDITNTGELFF
NA	TRBV4-1	TRBD1	TRBJ1-4	TGCGCCAGCAGCCATCCCAGGGGGACTAATGAAAAACTGTTTTTT	CASSHPRGTNEKLFF
NA	TRBV28	NA	TRBJ1-5	TGTGCCAGCGAAGGGACTTCGGGGCCCCAGCATTTT	CASEGTSGPQHF
NA	TRBV12-3/TRBV12-4	NA	TRBJ2-7	TGTGCCAGCTCACAGGGTAACTACGAGCAGTACTTC	CASSQGNYEQYF
NA	TRBV2	NA	TRBJ2-4	TGTGCCAGCAGAGAGGCAAATGGCATTCAGTACTTC	CASREANGIQYF
NA	TRBV7-8	NA	TRBJ2-7	TGTGCCAGCAGCCTAAACTGGGCTAAAAAATACGAGCAGTACTTC	CASSLNWAKKYEQYF
NA	TRBV6-5	TRBD2	TRBJ2-3	TGTGCCAGCACTAGCGGGAGAAGCACAGATACGCAGTATTTT	CASTSGRSTDTQYF
NA	TRBV3-1/TRBV3-2	TRBD1	TRBJ1-4	TGTGCCAGCAGACCTGACAGGGCGAATGAAAAACTGTTTTTT	CASRPDRANEKLFF
NA	TRBV3-1/TRBV3-2	TRBD2	TRBJ2-2	TGTGCCAGCAGCCCTGATAGTGGGGCGGGGGGAACCGGGGAGCTGTTTTTT	CASSPDSGAGGTGELFF
NA	TRBV13	TRBD1	TRBJ2-3	TGTGCCAGCAGCCAACGAACCGGGACAGAGCTTACAGATACGCAGTATTTT	CASSQRTGTELTDTQYF
NA	TRBV4-1	TRBD1	TRBJ2-6	TGCGCCAGCAGCCACCCGACAGGGGCCTTTTCTGGGGCCAACGTCCTGACTTTC	CASSHPTGAFSGANVLTF